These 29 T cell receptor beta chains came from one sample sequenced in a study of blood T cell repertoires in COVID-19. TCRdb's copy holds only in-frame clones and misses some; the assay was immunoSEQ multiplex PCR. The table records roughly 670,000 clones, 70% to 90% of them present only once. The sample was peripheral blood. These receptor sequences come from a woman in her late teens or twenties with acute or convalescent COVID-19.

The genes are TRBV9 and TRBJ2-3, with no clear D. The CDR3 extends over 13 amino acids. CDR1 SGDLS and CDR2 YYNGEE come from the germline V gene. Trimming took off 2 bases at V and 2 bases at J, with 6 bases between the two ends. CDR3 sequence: CASSVEATDTQYF. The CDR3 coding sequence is TGTGCCAGCAGCGTTGAGGCCACAGATACGCAGTATTTT.

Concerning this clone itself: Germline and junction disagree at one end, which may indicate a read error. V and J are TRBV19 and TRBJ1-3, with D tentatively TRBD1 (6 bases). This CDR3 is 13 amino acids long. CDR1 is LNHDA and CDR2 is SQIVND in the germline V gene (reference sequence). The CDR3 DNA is TGTGCCAGTAGTTCCGGGACAACTACAAAGGGGGATTTT. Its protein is CASSSGTTTKGDF.

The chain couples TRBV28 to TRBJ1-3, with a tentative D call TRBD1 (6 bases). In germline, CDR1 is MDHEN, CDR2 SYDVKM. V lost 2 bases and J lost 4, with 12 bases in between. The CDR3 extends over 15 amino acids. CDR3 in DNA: TGTGCCAGCAGTTTACTCGGACAGCTCGGAAACACCATATATTTT. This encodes CASSLLGQLGNTIYF. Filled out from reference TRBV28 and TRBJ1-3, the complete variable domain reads DVKVTQSSRYLVKRTGEKVFLECVQDMDHENMFWYRQDPGLGLRLIYFSYDVKMKEKGDIPEGYSVSREKKERFSLILESASTNQTSMYLCASSLLGQLGNTIYFGEGSWLTVV.

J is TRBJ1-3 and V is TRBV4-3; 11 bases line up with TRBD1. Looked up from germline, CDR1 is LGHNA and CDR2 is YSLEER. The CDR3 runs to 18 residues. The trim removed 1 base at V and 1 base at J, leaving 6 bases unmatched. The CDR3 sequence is CASSQVWGQGVSGNTIYF. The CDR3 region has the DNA TGCGCCAGCAGCCAAGTTTGGGGACAGGGGGTATCTGGAAACACCATATATTTT.

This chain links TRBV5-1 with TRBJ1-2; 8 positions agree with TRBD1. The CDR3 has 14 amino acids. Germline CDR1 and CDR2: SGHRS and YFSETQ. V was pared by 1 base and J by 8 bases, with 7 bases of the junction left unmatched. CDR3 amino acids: CASSLTGGFWGYTF. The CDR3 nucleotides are TGCGCCAGCAGCTTGACAGGGGGTTTCTGGGGCTACACCTTC.

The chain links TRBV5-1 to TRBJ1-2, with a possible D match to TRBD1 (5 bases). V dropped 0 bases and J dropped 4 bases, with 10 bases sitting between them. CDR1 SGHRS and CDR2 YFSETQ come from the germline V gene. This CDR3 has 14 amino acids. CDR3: CASSLDDSSYGYTF. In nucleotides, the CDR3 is TGCGCCAGCAGCTTGGACGACAGTTCCTATGGCTACACCTTC.

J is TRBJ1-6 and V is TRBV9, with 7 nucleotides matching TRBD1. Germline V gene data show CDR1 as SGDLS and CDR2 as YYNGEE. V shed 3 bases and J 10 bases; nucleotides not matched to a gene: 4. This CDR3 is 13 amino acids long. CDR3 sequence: CASSEGAVSPLHF. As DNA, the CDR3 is TGTGCCAGCAGCGAGGGGGCGGTCTCACCCCTCCACTTT.

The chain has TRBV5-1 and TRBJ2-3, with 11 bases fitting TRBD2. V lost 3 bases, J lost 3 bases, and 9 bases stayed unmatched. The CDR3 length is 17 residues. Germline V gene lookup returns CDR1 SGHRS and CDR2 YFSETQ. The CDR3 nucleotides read TGCGCCAGCAGCTCGACTTTAGCGGGGGGGCCGACAGATACGCAGTATTTT. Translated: CASSSTLAGGPTDTQYF.

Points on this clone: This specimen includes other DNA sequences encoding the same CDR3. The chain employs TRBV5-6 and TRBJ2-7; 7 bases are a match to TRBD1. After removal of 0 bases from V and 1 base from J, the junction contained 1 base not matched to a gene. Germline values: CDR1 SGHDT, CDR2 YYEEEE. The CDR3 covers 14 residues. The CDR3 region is CASSLGDSSYEQYF. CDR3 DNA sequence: TGTGCCAGCAGCTTGGGGGACAGTTCCTACGAGCAGTACTTC.

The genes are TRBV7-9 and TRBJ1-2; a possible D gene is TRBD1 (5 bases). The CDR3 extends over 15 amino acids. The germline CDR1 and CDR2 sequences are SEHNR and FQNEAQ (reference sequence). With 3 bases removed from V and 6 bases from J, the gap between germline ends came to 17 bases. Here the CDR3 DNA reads TGTGCCAGCAGCTTGGGCCAGGGTGTGGAGAATGGCTACACCTTC. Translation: CASSLGQGVENGYTF. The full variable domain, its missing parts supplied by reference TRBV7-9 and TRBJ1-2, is DTGVSQNPRHKITKRGQNVTFRCDPISEHNRLYWYRQTLGQGPEFLTYFQNEAQLEKSRLLSDRFSAERPKGSFSTLEIQRTEQGDSAMYLCASSLGQGVENGYTFGSGTRLTVV.

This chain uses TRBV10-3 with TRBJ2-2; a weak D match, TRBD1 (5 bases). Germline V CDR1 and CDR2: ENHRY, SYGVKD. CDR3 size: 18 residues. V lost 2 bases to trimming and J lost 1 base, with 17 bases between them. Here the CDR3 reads CAISERGTVILNTGELFF. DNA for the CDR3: TGTGCCATCAGTGAGAGGGGAACAGTGATCCTGAACACCGGGGAGCTGTTTTTT.

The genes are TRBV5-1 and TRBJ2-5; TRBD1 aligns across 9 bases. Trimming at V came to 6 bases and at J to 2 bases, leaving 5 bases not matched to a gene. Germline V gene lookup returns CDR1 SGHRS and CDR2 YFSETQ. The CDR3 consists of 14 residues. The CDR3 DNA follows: TGCGCCAGCAAAACGACAGGGGGACAAGAGACCCAGTACTTC. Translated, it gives CASKTTGGQETQYF.

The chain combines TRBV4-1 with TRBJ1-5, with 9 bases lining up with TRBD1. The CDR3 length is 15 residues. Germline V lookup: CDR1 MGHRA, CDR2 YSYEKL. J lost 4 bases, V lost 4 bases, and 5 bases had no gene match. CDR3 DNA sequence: TGCGCCAGCAGCCTCGGGACAGGGATGAATCAGCCCCAGCATTTT. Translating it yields CASSLGTGMNQPQHF.

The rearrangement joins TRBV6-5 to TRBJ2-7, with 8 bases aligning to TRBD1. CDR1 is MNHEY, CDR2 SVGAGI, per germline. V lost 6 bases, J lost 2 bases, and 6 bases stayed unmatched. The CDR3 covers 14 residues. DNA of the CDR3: TGTGCCAGCAGGGGGGTCAGGGGGCCCTACGAGCAGTACTTC. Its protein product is CASRGVRGPYEQYF.

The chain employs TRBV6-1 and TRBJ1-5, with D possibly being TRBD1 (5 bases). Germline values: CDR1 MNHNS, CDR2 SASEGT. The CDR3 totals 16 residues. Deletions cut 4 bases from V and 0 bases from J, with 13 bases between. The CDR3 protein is CASSGQYPNSNQPQHF. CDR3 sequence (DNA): TGTGCCAGCAGTGGACAGTATCCCAATAGCAATCAGCCCCAGCATTTT.

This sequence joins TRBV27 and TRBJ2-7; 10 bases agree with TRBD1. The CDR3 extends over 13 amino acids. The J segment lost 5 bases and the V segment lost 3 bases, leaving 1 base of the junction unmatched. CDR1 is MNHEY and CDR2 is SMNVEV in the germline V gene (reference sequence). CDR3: CASSFGQGDEQYF. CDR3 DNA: TGTGCCAGCAGTTTCGGACAGGGGGACGAGCAGTACTTC.

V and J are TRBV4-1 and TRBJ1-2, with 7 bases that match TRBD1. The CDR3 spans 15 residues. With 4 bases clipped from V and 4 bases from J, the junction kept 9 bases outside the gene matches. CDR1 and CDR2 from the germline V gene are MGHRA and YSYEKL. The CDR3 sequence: CASSLGGQVIYGYTF. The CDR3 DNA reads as TGCGCCAGCAGCCTAGGGGGCCAGGTGATCTATGGCTACACCTTC.

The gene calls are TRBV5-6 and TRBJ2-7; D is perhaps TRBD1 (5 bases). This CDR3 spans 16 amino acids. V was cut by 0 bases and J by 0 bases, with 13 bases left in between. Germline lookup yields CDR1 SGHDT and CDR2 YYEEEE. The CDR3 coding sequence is TGTGCCAGCAGCTTGGATGGATGGGGCCCCTCCTACGAGCAGTACTTC. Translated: CASSLDGWGPSYEQYF.

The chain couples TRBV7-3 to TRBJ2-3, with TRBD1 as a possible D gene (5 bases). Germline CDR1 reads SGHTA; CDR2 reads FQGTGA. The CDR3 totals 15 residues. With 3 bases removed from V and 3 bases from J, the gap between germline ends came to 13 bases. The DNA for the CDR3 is TGTGCCAGCAGCTTTGGGGTAGCAGGGACAGATACGCAGTATTTT. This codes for CASSFGVAGTDTQYF.

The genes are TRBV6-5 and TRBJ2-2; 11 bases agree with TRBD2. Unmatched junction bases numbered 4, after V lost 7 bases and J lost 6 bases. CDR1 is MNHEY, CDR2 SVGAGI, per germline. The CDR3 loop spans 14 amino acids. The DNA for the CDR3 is TGTGCCAGCAACGGACTAGCGGGCCCCGGGGAGCTGTTTTTT. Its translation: CASNGLAGPGELFF.

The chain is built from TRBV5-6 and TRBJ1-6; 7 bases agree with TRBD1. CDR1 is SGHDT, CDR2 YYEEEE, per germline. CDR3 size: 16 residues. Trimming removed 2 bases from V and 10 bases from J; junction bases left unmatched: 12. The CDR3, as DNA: TGTGCCAGCAGCTTAGACATCGACAGGGTCAAATCACCCCTCCACTTT. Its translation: CASSLDIDRVKSPLHF.

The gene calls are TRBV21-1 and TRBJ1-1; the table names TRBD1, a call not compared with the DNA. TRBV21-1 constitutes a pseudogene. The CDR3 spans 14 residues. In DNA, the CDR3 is TGTGCCAGTCCAACAGGGGGCAGGGACACTGAAGCTTTCTTT. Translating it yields CASPTGGRDTEAFF.

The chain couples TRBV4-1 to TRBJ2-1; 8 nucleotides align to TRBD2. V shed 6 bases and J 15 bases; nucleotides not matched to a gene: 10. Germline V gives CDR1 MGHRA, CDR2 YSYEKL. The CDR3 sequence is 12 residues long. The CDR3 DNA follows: TGCGCCAGCAGTCATGGACTAGCTTTGATGTTCTTC. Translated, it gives CASSHGLALMFF.

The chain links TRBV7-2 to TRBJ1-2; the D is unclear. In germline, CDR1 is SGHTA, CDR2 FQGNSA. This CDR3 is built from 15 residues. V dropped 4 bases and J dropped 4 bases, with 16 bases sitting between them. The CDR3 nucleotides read TGTGCCAGCAGCTCGCCTCCCACAGTTTTCTATGGCTACACCTTC. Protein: CASSSPPTVFYGYTF.

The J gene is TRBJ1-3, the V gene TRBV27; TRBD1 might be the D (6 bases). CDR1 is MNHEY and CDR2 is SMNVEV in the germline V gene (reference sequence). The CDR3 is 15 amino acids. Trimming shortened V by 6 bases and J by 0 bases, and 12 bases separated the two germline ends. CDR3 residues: CASRQGWGSGNTIYF. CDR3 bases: TGTGCCAGCAGACAGGGATGGGGCTCTGGAAACACCATATATTTT.

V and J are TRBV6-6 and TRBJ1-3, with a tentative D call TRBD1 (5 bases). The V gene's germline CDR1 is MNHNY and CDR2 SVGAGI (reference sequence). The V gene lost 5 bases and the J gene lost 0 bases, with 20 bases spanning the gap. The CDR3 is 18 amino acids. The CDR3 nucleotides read TGTGCCAGCAGTCGCGACCCTCAGGGCTTCTCCTCTGGAAACACCATATATTTT. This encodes CASSRDPQGFSSGNTIYF.

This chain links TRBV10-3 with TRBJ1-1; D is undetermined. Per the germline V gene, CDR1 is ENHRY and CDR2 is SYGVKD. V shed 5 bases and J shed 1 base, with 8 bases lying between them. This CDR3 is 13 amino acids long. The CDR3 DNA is TGTGCCATCAGTTCCTCGGGGAACACTGAAGCTTTCTTT. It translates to CAISSSGNTEAFF.

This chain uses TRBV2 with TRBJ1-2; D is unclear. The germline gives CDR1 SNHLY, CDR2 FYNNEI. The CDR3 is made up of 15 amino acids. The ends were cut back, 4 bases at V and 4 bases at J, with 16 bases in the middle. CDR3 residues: CASSGRETDAYGYTF. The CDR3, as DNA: TGTGCCAGCAGTGGGAGGGAAACGGATGCCTATGGCTACACCTTC.

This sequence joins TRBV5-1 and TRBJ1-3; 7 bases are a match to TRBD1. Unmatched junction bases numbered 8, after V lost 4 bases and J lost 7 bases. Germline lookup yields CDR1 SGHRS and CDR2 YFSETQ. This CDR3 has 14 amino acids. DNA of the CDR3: TGCGCCAGCAGCCCCACGGACAGGAGGAACACCATATATTTT. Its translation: CASSPTDRRNTIYF.